This is a list of T cell receptor beta chains from one sample in a study of blood T cell repertoires in COVID-19. Clones were sequenced by immunoSEQ multiplex PCR, and TCRdb holds only the in-frame ones, with some missing. The sample lists hundreds of thousands of clones; almost 90% were seen once. Sequenced material: PBMCs or T cells enriched from blood (not recorded which). The source of these receptors is a woman under 30 with acute COVID-19. CDR3s include the opening cysteine and the closing phenylalanine or tryptophan. The D gene is left open where the match is weak. Size values are once, few and many counts, or a class for expanded clones, and some rows have none.

>TRBV28|TRBD1|NA|TRBJ2-5|12
TGTGCCAGCAGGGGACAGGGCAAGACCCAGTACTTC
CASRGQGKTQYF
>TRBV11-2|NA|NA|TRBJ2-3|15
TGTGCCAGCAGCTTGCCCGAGTTTAGCACAGATACGCAGTATTTT
CASSLPEFSTDTQYF
>TRBV30|TRBD1|once|TRBJ2-7|13
TGTGCCTGGAGTGGGACAGGGAACTACGAGCAGTACTTC
CAWSGTGNYEQYF
>TRBV10-3|NA|NA|TRBJ1-2|13
TGTGCCATCAGCGCCGGGGAAAACTATGGCTACACCTTC
CAISAGENYGYTF
>TRBV29-1|TRBD1|NA|TRBJ2-1|15
TGCAGCGTTGCTAAAGGGACAGGGCAGTGGAATGAGCAGTTCTTC
CSVAKGTGQWNEQFF
>TRBV28|NA|NA|TRBJ2-1|14
TGTGCCAGCAGCATGACGGGGGAAGACAATGAGCAGTTCTTC
CASSMTGEDNEQFF
>TRBV4-2|NA|NA|TRBJ2-7|16
TGTGCCAGCAGCCAAGAATATGGAGGTTCTTCCTACGAGCAGTACTTC
CASSQEYGGSSYEQYF
>TRBV2|TRBD2|NA|TRBJ2-3|14
TGTGCCAGCAGGGCTAGCGGGAGCCTCGCTACGCAGTATTTT
CASRASGSLATQYF
>TRBV5-8|NA|NA|TRBJ1-5|17
TGTGCCAGCAGCGGAGGCGGGGGGGTCCCGGGCAATCAGCCCCAGCATTTT
CASSGGGGVPGNQPQHF
>TRBV6-2/TRBV6-3|NA|NA|TRBJ2-1|13
TGTGCCAGCAGCCGAAGCGAGAGCAATGAGCAGTTCTTC
CASSRSESNEQFF
>TRBV19|TRBD1|NA|TRBJ1-5|16
TGTGCCAGTAGTATTGGAATGGGACAGGGACTTCAGCCCCAGCATTTT
CASSIGMGQGLQPQHF
>TRBV18|NA|NA|TRBJ1-3|17
TGTGCCAGCTCACCACTAGACATATCGAGCTCTGGAAACACCATATATTTT
CASSPLDISSSGNTIYF
>TRBV5-1|NA|few|TRBJ2-2|16
TGCGCCAGCAGCTTGGGGAGACGAGCGAACACCGGGGAGCTGTTTTTT
CASSLGRRANTGELFF
>TRBV19|NA|NA|TRBJ2-7|14
TGTGCCAGTAGTATCCCCGGACTAAGCGACGAGCAGTACTTC
CASSIPGLSDEQYF
>TRBV28|TRBD1|NA|TRBJ1-1|16
TGTGCCAGCAGTCTTCGACAGGGGACTCCTTCCACTGAAGCTTTCTTT
CASSLRQGTPSTEAFF
>TRBV4-3|NA|NA|TRBJ2-7|18
TGCGCCAGCAGCCAAGAATACGTCCTCCACAGACCCACCTACGAGCAGTACTTC
CASSQEYVLHRPTYEQYF
>TRBV11-2|NA|NA|TRBJ2-7|11
TGTGCCAGCACGGGACTCTACGAGCAGTACTTC
CASTGLYEQYF
>TRBV28|NA|NA|TRBJ2-5|15
TGTGCCAGCATCCCCGGAGGGGCTTCGGCGGAGACCCAGTACTTC
CASIPGGASAETQYF
>TRBV7-2|NA|NA|TRBJ2-2|14
TGTGCCAGCAGCGACACGATAGCGTCCGGGGAGCTGTTTTTT
CASSDTIASGELFF
>TRBV27|NA|NA|TRBJ1-6|15
TGTGCCAGCAGTTACAGGGTACCCTATAATTCACCCCTCCACTTT
CASSYRVPYNSPLHF
>TRBV4-1|NA|NA|TRBJ2-3|15
TGCGCCAGCAGTCCGGGACTCACCTCCACAGATACGCAGTATTTT
CASSPGLTSTDTQYF
>TRBV28|NA|once|TRBJ2-7|12
TGTGCCAGCAGGACAGCCCCACGCGAGCAGTACTTC
CASRTAPREQYF
>TRBV9|NA|once|TRBJ2-3|11
TGTGCCAGCAGCCTTCAGGATACGCAGTATTTT
CASSLQDTQYF
>TRBV10-3|TRBD1|NA|TRBJ1-1|14
TGTGCCATCAGGGCGGGACAGGTGGACACTGAAGCTTTCTTT
CAIRAGQVDTEAFF
>TRBV5-6|NA|NA|TRBJ1-3|15
TGTGCCAGCAGCTTCAGGACAAGCTCTGGAAACACCATATATTTT
CASSFRTSSGNTIYF
>TRBV9|NA|NA|TRBJ2-7|13
TGTGCCAGCAGCGACTGGGGAGGTAACGAGCAGTACTTC
CASSDWGGNEQYF
>TRBV7-3|NA|few|TRBJ2-5|17
TGTGCCAGCAGCTTAGGTCCCCTAGGACTGGACCAAGAGACCCAGTACTTC
CASSLGPLGLDQETQYF